The sequence of this T cell receptor (beta chain) was determined in a study of neurological immune-mediated disorders. Study conclusions and caveats: Whereas HTLV-1-associated myelopathy showed the most TCR clonal expansion, multiple sclerosis showed the least, with levels below those of healthy controls.

Using its own MiXCR run on the 5' RACE reads, TCRdb lists one record per CDR3 protein. Here the sample spans 60,000 to 85,000 distinct CDR3 sequences, less than 5.5% being singletons. Per the germline V gene, CDR1 is MDHEN and CDR2 is SYDVKM. CDR3 length equals 18 residues. V dropped 6 bases and J dropped 2 bases, with 23 bases sitting between them. This clonotype was detected many times. Antigen unknown. The chain couples TRBV28 to TRBJ1-5; no firm D call. The sequenced sample consisted of PBMCs. This clonotype was obtained from a man aged 18-30 years with multiple sclerosis. The CDR3 bases are TGTGCCAGCAGCCCCAAAAAGACTTGGATAGTAGGCAATCAGCCCCAGCATTTT. Protein sequence: CASSPKKTWIVGNQPQHF.